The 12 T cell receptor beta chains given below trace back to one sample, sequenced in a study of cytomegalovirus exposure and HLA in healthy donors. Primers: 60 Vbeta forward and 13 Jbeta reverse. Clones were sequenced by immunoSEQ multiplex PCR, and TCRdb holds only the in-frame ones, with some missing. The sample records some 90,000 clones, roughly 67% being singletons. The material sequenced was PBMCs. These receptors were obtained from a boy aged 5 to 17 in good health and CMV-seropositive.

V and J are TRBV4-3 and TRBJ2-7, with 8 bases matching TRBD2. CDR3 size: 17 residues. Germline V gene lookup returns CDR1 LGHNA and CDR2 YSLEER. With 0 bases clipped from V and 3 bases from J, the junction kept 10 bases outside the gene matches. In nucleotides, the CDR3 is TGCGCCAGCAGCCAAGAATCCCCAGCGGGAGTCCGCTACGAGCAGTACTTC. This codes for CASSQESPAGVRYEQYF.

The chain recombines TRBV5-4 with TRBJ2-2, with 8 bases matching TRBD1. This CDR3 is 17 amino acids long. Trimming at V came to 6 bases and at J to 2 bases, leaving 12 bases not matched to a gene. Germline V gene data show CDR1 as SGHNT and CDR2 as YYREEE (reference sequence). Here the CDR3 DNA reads TGTGCCAGCACCCCTGGAGGGACAGGACCTAACACCGGGGAGCTGTTTTTT. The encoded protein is CASTPGGTGPNTGELFF.

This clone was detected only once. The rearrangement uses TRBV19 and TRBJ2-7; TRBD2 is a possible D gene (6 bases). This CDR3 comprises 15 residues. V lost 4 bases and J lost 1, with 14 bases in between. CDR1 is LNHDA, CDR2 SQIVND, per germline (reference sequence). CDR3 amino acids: CASSTGTDYSYEQYF. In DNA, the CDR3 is TGTGCCAGTAGTACCGGTACGGACTATTCCTACGAGCAGTACTTC.

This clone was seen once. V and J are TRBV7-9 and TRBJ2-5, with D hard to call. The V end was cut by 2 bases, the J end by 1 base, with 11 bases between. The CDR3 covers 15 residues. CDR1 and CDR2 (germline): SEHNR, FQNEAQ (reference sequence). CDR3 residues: CASSLMAASQETQYF. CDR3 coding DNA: TGTGCCAGCAGCTTAATGGCGGCAAGCCAAGAGACCCAGTACTTC.

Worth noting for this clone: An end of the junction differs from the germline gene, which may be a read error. This chain's CDR3 is CAWNRQGTHGYPF. CDR3 DNA: TGTGCCTGGAACAGACAGGGGACCCATGGCTACCCCTTC. V is TRBV30 and J is TRBJ1-2; 8 bases are a match to TRBD1. The V gene's germline CDR1 is GTSNPN and CDR2 SVGIG (reference sequence). CDR3 size: 13 residues.

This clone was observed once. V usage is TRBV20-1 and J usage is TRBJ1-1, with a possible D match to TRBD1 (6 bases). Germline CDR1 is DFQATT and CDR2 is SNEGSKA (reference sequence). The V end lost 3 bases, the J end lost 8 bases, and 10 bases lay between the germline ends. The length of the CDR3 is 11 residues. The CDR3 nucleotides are TGCAGTGCTAGCGACGGGACAGAAGCTTTCTTT. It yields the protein CSASDGTEAFF.

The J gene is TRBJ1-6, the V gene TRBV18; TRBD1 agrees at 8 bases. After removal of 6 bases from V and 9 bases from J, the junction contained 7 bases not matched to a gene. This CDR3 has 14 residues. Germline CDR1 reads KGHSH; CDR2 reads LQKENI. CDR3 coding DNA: TGTGCCAGCTCCCCCAGGGGGCTCGGTTCACCCCTCCACTTT. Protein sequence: CASSPRGLGSPLHF.

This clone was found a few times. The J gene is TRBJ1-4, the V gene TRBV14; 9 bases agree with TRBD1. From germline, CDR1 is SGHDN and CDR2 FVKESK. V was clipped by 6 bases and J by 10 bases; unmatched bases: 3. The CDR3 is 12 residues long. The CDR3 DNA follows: TGTGCCAGCAGTCAGGACAGGGGAAAACTGTTTTTT. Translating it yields CASSQDRGKLFF.

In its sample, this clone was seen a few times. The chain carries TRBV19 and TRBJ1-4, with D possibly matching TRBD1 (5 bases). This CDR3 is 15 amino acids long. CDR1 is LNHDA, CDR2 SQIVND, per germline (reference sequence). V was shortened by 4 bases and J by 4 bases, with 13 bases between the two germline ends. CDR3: CASSTNRRLNEKLFF. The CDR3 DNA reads TGTGCCAGTAGTACTAACAGGAGACTTAATGAAAAACTGTTTTTT.

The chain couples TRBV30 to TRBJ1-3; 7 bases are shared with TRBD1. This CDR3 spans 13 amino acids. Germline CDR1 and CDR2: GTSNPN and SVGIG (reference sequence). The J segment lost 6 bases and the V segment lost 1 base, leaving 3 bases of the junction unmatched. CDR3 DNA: TGTGCCTGGAGTGAGACAGGGTTAAACACCATATATTTT. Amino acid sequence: CAWSETGLNTIYF.

This chain's CDR3 is CASSFRDRGNTIYF. The CDR3, as DNA: TGTGCCAGCAGTTTCCGGGACAGGGGAAACACCATATATTTT. The V call is TRBV28, the J call TRBJ1-3, with 8 nucleotides matching TRBD1. V was pared by 3 bases and J by 4 bases, with 2 bases of the junction left unmatched. This CDR3 region has 14 residues. The germline CDR1 and CDR2 sequences are MDHEN and SYDVKM.

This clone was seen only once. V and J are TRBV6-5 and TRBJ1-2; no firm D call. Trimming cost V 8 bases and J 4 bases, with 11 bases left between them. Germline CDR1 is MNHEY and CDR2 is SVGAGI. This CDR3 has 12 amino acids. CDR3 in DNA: TGTGCCAGCGGAGGACTGATCTATGGCTACACCTTC. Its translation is CASGGLIYGYTF.